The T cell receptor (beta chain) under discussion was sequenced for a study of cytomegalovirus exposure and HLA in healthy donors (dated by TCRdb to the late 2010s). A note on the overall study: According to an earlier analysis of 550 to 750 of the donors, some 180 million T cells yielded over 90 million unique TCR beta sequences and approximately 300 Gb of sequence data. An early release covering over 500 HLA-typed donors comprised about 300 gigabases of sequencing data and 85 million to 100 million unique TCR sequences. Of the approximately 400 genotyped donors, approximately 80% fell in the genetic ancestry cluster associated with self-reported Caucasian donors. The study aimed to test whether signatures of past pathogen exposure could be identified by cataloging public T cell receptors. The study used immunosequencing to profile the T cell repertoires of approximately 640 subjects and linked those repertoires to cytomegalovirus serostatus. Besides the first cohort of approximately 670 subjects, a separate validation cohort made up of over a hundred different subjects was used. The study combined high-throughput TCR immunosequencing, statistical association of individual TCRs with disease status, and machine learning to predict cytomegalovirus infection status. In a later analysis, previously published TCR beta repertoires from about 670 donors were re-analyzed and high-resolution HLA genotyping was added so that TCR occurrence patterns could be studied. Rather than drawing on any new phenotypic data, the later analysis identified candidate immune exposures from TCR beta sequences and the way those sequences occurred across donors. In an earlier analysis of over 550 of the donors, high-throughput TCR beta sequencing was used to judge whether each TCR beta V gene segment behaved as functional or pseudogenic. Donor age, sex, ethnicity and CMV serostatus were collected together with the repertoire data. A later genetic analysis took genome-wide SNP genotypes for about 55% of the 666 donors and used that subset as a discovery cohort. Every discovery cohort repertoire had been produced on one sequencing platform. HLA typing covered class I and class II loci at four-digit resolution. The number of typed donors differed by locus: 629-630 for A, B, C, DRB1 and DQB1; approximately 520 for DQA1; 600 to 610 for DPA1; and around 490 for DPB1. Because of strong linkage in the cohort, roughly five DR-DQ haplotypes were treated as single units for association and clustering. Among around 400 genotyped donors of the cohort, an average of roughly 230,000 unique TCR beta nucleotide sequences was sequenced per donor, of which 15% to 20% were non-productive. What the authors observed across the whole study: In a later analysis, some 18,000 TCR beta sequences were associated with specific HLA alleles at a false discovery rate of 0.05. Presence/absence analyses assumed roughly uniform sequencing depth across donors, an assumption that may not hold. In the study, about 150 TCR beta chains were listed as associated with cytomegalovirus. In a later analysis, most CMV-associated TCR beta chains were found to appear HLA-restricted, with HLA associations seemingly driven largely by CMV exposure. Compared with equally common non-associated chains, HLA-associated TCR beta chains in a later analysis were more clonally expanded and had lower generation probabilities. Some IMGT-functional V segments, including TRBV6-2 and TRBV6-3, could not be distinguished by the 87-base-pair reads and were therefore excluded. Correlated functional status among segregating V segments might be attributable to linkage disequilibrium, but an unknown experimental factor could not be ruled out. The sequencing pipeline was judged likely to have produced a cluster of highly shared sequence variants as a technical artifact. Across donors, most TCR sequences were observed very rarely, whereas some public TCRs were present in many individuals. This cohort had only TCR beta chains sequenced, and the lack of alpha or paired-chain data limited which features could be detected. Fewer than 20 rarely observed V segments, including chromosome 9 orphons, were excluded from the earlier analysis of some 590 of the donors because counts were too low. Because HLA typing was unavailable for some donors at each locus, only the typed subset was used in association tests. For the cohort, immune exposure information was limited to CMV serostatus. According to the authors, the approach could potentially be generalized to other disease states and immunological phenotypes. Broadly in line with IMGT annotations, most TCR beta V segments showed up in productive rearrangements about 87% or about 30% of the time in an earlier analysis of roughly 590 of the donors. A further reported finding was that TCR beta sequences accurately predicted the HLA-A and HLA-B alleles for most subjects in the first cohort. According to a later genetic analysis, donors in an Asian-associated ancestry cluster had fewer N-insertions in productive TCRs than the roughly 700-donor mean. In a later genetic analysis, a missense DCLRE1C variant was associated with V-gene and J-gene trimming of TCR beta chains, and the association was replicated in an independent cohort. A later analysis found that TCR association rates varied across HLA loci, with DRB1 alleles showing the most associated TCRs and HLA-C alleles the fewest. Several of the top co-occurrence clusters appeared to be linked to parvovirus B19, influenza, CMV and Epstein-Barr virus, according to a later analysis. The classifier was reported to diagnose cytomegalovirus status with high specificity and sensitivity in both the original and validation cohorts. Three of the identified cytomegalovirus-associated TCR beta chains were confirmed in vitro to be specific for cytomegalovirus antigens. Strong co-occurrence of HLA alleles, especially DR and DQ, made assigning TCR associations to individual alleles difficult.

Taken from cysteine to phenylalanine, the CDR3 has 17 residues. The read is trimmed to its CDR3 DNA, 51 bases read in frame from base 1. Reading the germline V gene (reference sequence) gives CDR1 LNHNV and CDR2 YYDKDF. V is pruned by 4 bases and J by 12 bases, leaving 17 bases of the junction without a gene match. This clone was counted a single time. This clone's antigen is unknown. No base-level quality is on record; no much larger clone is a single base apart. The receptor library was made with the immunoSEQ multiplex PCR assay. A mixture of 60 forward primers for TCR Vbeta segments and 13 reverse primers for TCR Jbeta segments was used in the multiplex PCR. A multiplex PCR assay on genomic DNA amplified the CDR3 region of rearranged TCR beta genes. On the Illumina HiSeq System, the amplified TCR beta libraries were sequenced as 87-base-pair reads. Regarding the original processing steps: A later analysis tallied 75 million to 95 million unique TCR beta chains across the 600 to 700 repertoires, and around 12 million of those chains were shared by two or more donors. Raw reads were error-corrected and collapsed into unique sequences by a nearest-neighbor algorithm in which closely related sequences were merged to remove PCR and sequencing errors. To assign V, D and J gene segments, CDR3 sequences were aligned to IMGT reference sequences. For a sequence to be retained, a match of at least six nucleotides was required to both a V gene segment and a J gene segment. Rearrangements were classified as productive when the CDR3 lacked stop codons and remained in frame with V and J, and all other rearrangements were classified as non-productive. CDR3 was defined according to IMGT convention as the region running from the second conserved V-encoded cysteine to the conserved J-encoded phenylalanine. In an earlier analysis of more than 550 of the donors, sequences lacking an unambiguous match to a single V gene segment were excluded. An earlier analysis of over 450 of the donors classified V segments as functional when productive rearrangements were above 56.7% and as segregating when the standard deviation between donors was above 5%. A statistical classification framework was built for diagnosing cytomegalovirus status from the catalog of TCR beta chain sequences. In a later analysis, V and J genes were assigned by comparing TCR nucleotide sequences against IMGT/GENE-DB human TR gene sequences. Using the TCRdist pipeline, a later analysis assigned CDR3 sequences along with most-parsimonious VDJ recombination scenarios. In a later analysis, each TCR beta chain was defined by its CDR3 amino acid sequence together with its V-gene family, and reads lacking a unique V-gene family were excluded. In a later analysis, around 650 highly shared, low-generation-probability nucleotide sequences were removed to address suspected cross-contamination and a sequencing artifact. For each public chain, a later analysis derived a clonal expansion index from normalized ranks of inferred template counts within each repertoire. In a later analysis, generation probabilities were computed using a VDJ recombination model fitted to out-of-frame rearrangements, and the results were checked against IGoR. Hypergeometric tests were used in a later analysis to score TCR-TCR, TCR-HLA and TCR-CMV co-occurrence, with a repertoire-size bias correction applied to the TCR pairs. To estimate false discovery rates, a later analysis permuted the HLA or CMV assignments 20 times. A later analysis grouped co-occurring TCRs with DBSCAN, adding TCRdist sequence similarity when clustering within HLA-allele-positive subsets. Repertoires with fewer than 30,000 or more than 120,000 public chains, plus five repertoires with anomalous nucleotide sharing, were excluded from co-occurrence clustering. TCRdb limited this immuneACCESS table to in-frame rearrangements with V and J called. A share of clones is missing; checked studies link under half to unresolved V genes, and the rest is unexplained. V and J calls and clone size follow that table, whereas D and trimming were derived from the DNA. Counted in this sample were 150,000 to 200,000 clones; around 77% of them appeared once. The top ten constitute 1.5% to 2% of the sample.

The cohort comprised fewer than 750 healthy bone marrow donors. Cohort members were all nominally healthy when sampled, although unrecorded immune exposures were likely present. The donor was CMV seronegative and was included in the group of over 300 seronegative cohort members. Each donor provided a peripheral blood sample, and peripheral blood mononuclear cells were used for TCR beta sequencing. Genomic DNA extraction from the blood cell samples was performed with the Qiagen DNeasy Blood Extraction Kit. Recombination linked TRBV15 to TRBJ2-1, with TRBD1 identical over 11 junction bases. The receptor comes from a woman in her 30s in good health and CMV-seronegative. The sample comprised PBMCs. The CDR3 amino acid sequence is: CATSTSPGTGGVYGQFF. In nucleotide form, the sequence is TGTGCCACCAGCACGTCACCCGGGACAGGGGGAGTTTACGGGCAGTTCTTC.